These 23 T cell receptor beta chains originate from one sample sequenced in a study of metastatic and nonmetastatic thyroid tumors. Ahead of thyroid surgery, no patient had received treatment of any kind. TCRdb re-called the PCR reads with MiXCR. The data show about 17,000 clones, with about 28% seen just once and approximately 24% held by the top ten. Sequenced input: tumor tissue. These receptors were taken from a female donor with papillary thyroid cancer or a benign thyroid nodule (not recorded which). Some clones in this sample may be carry-over from other donors' samples.

In this sample, this clone turned up many times. This rearrangement joins TRBV14 to TRBJ2-1; 7 bases align to TRBD2. V was pared by 0 bases and J by 3 bases, with 5 bases of the junction left unmatched. The CDR3 contains 16 residues. The germline gives CDR1 SGHDN, CDR2 FVKESK. Written as DNA, the CDR3 is TGTGCCAGCAGCCAAGATATGGGGGGGGTCTACAATGAGCAGTTCTTC. Translation gives CASSQDMGGVYNEQFF.

This clone came up many times. V gene TRBV7-8 combines with J gene TRBJ2-7; D gene ambiguous. The CDR3 is 14 residues long. The ends were cut back, 5 bases at V and 6 bases at J, with 17 bases in the middle. In germline, CDR1 is SGHVS, CDR2 FQNEAQ. The CDR3 DNA is TGTGCCAGCAGCATAGGACCAGCCCCCCCCGAGCAGTACTTC. This encodes CASSIGPAPPEQYF.

This clone was picked up a small number of times. The genes are TRBV19 and TRBJ1-1, with TRBD1 as a possible D gene (6 bases). The CDR3 spans 14 residues. V was pared by 4 bases and J by 0 bases, with 9 bases between. CDR1 is LNHDA, CDR2 SQIVND, per germline (reference sequence). CDR3 in DNA: TGTGCCAGTAGTAAAGACAGGATGAACACTGAAGCTTTCTTT. This gives the protein CASSKDRMNTEAFF.

This clone is medium-sized in the sample. The CDR3 sequence: CASSGAGELFF. The DNA of the CDR3 is TGTGCCAGTAGTGGGGCCGGGGAGCTGTTTTTT. The V and J genes are TRBV19 and TRBJ2-2; D is undetermined. Per the germline V gene, CDR1 is LNHDA and CDR2 is SQIVND (reference sequence). Trimming cost V 5 bases and J 6 bases, with 4 bases left between them. CDR3 length equals 11 residues.

At least ten counts were recorded for this clone. CDR3 bases: TGTGCCAGCAGACCTCCGGGACAGGGCAACGAGCAGTACTTC. Protein product: CASRPPGQGNEQYF. V and J are TRBV3-1 and TRBJ2-7; 9 bases are a match to TRBD1. V lost 6 bases to trimming and J lost 5 bases; unmatched junction nucleotides: 8. Germline V gives CDR1 LGHDT, CDR2 YNNKEL (reference sequence). The CDR3 totals 14 residues.

V and J are TRBV4-3 and TRBJ2-2; D is unclear. Looked up from germline, CDR1 is LGHNA and CDR2 is YSLEER. Trimming removed 1 base from V and 4 bases from J, with 10 bases in between. The CDR3 loop spans 15 amino acids. CDR3 in DNA: TGCGCCAGCAGCCAAGGGAACATATTCACCGGGGAGCTGTTTTTT. This sequence encodes CASSQGNIFTGELFF.

The chain recombines TRBV4-1 with TRBJ2-7, with TRBD2 as a possible D gene (7 bases). V was shortened by 1 base and J by 5 bases, with 15 bases between the two germline ends. In germline, CDR1 is MGHRA, CDR2 YSYEKL. CDR3 length: 15 amino acids. The CDR3 reads CASSQARGATHEQYF. Here the CDR3 DNA reads TGCGCCAGCAGCCAAGCCCGGGGGGCAACCCACGAGCAGTACTTC.

J is TRBJ1-2 and V is TRBV9; no clear D gene. Trimming removed 0 bases at V and 8 bases at J, with 8 bases between. This CDR3 comprises 12 residues. Germline V gives CDR1 SGDLS, CDR2 YYNGEE. The CDR3 nucleotides read TGTGCCAGCAGCGTAGGGTTCCTGGGCTACACCTTC. Its translation: CASSVGFLGYTF. Combining the CDR3 with reference TRBV9 and TRBJ1-2 gives the whole variable domain DSGVTQTPKHLITATGQRVTLRCSPRSGDLSVYWYQQSLDQGLQFLIQYYNGEERAKGNILERFSAQQFPDLHSELNLSSLELGDSALYFCASSVGFLGYTFGSGTRLTVV.

The table lists this clone with many counts. This chain connects TRBV7-8 to TRBJ2-5; TRBD2 matches at 13 bases. The CDR3 runs to 20 residues. The V and J ends lost 5 bases and 2 bases, in that order; junction bases with no gene match: 17. Germline lookup yields CDR1 SGHVS and CDR2 FQNEAQ. CDR3 residues: CASSPYVMVGTSGAQETQYF. In DNA, the CDR3 is TGTGCCAGCAGCCCATATGTTATGGTGGGGACTAGCGGGGCTCAAGAGACCCAGTACTTC.

About this clone: One end of the junction is discordant with germline, which a read error may explain. V and J are TRBV5-1 and TRBJ1-1; 9 nucleotides align to TRBD1. Per germline, CDR1 SGHRS and CDR2 YFSETQ. This CDR3 comprises 15 residues. CDR3 in DNA: TGCGCCAGCAGCACAACAGGGGGCTGGGGCACTGAAGATTTCTTT. It is translated as CASSTTGGWGTEDFF.

At least ten counts were recorded for this clone. The rearrangement links TRBV29-1 to TRBJ2-1; 7 positions match TRBD1. V trimming: 6 bases; J trimming: 2 bases; junction bases outside the gene matches: 1. Germline V gives CDR1 SQVTM, CDR2 ANQGSEA. This CDR3 spans 12 amino acids. CDR3 DNA sequence: TGCAGCGTCCAGGGGGCCTACAATGAGCAGTTCTTC. It encodes CSVQGAYNEQFF.

Ten or more counts support this clone. The chain joins TRBV5-1 to TRBJ1-4; 8 bases map to TRBD1. The germline CDR1 and CDR2 sequences are SGHRS and YFSETQ. Trimming at V came to 4 bases and at J to 5 bases, leaving 10 bases not matched to a gene. This CDR3 region has 16 residues. DNA of the CDR3: TGCGCCAGCAGCCGCGGACAGGGAATGCGGAATGAAAAACTGTTTTTT. This translates into CASSRGQGMRNEKLFF.

This clone has at least ten counts. The chain employs TRBV11-2 and TRBJ2-3; 12 bases are shared with TRBD2. CDR1 is SGHAT and CDR2 is FQNNGV in the germline V gene. The CDR3 consists of 14 residues. Germline trimming cut 1 base from V and 8 bases from J; bases unmatched to any gene: 1. The CDR3 DNA reads as TGTGCCAGCAGCTTAGCTAGCGGGGGGGTTACGCAGTATTTT. Protein: CASSLASGGVTQYF.

This clone was seen at least ten times. At one end the junction does not follow the germline gene, possibly because of a read error. The V gene is TRBV7-2, the J gene TRBJ2-1, with no clear D. The CDR3 totals 11 residues. Germline values: CDR1 SGHTA, CDR2 FQGNSA. CDR3 sequence reads: CASSLYSEQFF. CDR3 bases: TGTGCCAGCAGCCTTTACAGTGAGCAGTTCTTC.

This clone came up a few times. Without the conserved terminal phenylalanine or tryptophan, this CDR3 likely stems from a read error. The rearrangement joins TRBV12-3 or TRBV12-4 to TRBJ1-3; D not certain. The CDR3 has 17 amino acids. The V gene lost 5 bases and the J gene lost 2 bases, with 19 bases spanning the gap. The CDR3 sequence: CASSPGVYRSAGNTIYL. CDR3 nucleotides: TGTGCCAGCAGTCCCGGTGTATATCGGTCGGCTGGAAACACCATATATCTT.

This chain joins TRBV20-1 and TRBJ2-7; tentatively, D is TRBD2 (6 bases). Deletions cut 5 bases from V and 5 bases from J, with 22 bases between. Germline CDR1 is DFQATT and CDR2 is SNEGSKA (reference sequence). The CDR3 length is 15 residues. The CDR3 DNA is TGCAGTGCTGCACGGGCAGTCGGGGGATCGGACGAGCAGTACTTC. This encodes CSAARAVGGSDEQYF.

This clone was counted many times. The chain recombines TRBV5-5 with TRBJ2-7, with unresolved D. The CDR3 contains 11 residues. With 5 bases removed from V and 3 bases from J, the gap between germline ends came to 6 bases. Per germline, CDR1 SGHKS and CDR2 YYEKEE (reference sequence). CDR3 sequence (DNA): TGTGCCAGCAGTCGCTTCTACGAGCAGTACTTC. Encoded protein: CASSRFYEQYF.

The V and J genes are TRBV5-1 and TRBJ2-7, with D unclear. Trimming removed 4 bases at V and 3 bases at J, with 20 bases between. Germline V lookup: CDR1 SGHRS, CDR2 YFSETQ. This CDR3 has 16 residues. As DNA, the CDR3 is TGCGCCAGCAGCCCAAATGACCTTTCATGGTACTACGAGCAGTACTTC. As protein: CASSPNDLSWYYEQYF.

The rearrangement uses TRBV19 and TRBJ1-1; TRBD1 is a possible D gene (5 bases). The V end lost 3 bases, the J end lost 5 bases, and 25 bases lay between the germline ends. Germline V gives CDR1 LNHDA, CDR2 SQIVND (reference sequence). The CDR3 consists of 18 residues. CDR3 nucleotide sequence: TGTGCCAGTAGTATTGGACTAGCGGGAGGGGTTCGGAAAACTGAAGCTTTCTTT. It is translated as CASSIGLAGGVRKTEAFF.

The chain recombines TRBV5-1 with TRBJ2-4; D perhaps matches TRBD2 (6 bases). Germline values: CDR1 SGHRS, CDR2 YFSETQ. Trimming shortened V by 4 bases and J by 2 bases, and 13 bases separated the two germline ends. The CDR3 loop spans 15 amino acids. CDR3 loop: CASSPGENTKNIQYF. The CDR3 nucleotides are TGCGCCAGCAGCCCGGGGGAGAATACCAAAAACATTCAGTACTTC.

This clone was picked up many times. One base away lies a much larger clone, so this may be a sequencing read error. The chain has TRBV9 and TRBJ2-1; D is undetermined. The CDR3 is 15 amino acids. Germline-derived CDR1 and CDR2 are SGDLS and YYNGEE. This CDR3 is CASNVASDPYNEQFF. The DNA of the CDR3 is TGTGCCAGCAACGTAGCCAGCGACCCCTACAATGAGCAGTTCTTC. Together with reference TRBV9 and TRBJ2-1, the CDR3 gives the full variable domain: DSGVTQTPKHLITATGQRVTLRCSPRSGDLSVYWYQQSLDQGLQFLIQYYNGEERAKGNILERFSAQQFPDLHSELNLSSLELGDSALYFCASNVASDPYNEQFFGPGTRLTVL.

This clone turned up a few times. The chain employs TRBV28 and TRBJ1-2, with D maybe TRBD1 (5 bases). CDR1 is MDHEN, CDR2 SYDVKM, per germline. V was pared by 5 bases and J by 2 bases, with 12 bases between. The CDR3 runs to 14 residues. The CDR3 region is CASSPMGENYGYTF. The CDR3 DNA follows: TGTGCCAGCAGTCCCATGGGGGAGAACTATGGCTACACCTTC.

This clone was detected ten times or more. V gene TRBV11-1 combines with J gene TRBJ1-2, with D unresolved. V shed 1 base and J shed 3 bases, with 15 bases lying between them. The CDR3 sequence is 16 residues long. From germline, CDR1 is SGHAT and CDR2 FQDESV (reference sequence). This CDR3 reads CASSLDAGGSDYGYTF. The DNA of the CDR3 is TGTGCCAGCAGCTTAGATGCGGGTGGATCAGACTATGGCTACACCTTC.